These T cell receptor beta chains were read from a single sample in a study of T-cell reconstitution after alpha-beta-depleted transplantation in children. Each CDR3 protein gets one entry after TCRdb re-called the PCR reads with MiXCR. The sample shows some 310,000 distinct CDR3 sequences, approximately 23% of them seen only once. The material sequenced was PBMCs, mostly from graft donor cells, taken 180 days after TCRalphabeta/CD19-depleted stem cell transplant. These receptors originate from a male patient younger than 18 who had a stem cell transplant for acute lymphoblastic leukemia, so the T cells may come from the graft donor. CDR3s include the opening cysteine and the closing phenylalanine or tryptophan. The D gene is left open where the match is weak. Clone size is stated in some rows and not others, as once, few, many or a class when expanded.

>TRBV9|.|TRBJ2-4|.
CASSVGAVFAAKNIQYF
TGTGCCAGCAGCGTAGGGGCTGTTTTTGCCGCCAAAAACATTCAGTACTTC
>TRBV12-3/TRBV12-4|few|TRBJ2-7|.
CASSLARPYEQYF
TGTGCCAGCAGTTTAGCCAGGCCCTACGAGCAGTACTTC
>TRBV4-2|.|TRBJ2-4|.
CASSQEARGADIQYF
TGTGCCAGCAGCCAAGAAGCCCGGGGGGCGGACATTCAGTACTTC
>TRBV7-9|few|TRBJ2-1|TRBD2
CASSLFLAGVNEQFF
TGTGCCAGCAGCTTATTTTTAGCGGGAGTCAATGAGCAGTTCTTC
>TRBV3-1|few|TRBJ2-7|TRBD2
CASSPKFYSPAGGPSYEQYF
TGTGCCAGCAGCCCCAAATTCTATAGCCCAGCGGGAGGGCCCTCCTACGAGCAGTACTTC
>TRBV7-9|once|TRBJ2-5|TRBD2
CASSLGLLAASETQYF
TGTGCCAGCAGCTTGGGGCTGCTAGCGGCCTCCGAGACCCAGTACTTC
>TRBV7-9|.|TRBJ2-7|.
CASSSRETTYEQSF
TGTGCCAGCAGCTCCCGTGAGACGACCTACGAGCAGTCCTTC
>TRBV13|.|TRBJ2-7|.
CASSAIGASSDGQYF
TGTGCCAGCAGCGCCATTGGGGCTAGCAGTGACGGGCAGTACTTC
>TRBV20-1|.|TRBJ2-1|TRBD2
CSARDGLAKGYNEQFF
TGCAGTGCTAGAGATGGACTAGCGAAAGGTTACAATGAGCAGTTCTTC
>TRBV12-3/TRBV12-4|.|TRBJ1-1|.
CASSFHFNPPNTEAFF
TGTGCCAGCAGTTTCCACTTCAACCCCCCGAACACTGAAGCTTTCTTT
>TRBV30|once|TRBJ1-3|.
CAWSASTYRDSGNTIYF
TGTGCCTGGAGTGCCTCCACCTACAGGGACTCTGGAAACACCATATATTTT
>TRBV7-2|.|TRBJ2-7|TRBD1
CASSLGLTGTYEQYF
TGTGCCAGCAGCTTAGGATTGACAGGGACCTACGAGCAGTACTTC
>TRBV2|once|TRBJ2-7|.
CASTRYGYEQYF
TGTGCCAGCACCAGGTATGGCTACGAGCAGTACTTC
>TRBV12-3/TRBV12-4|.|TRBJ2-7|TRBD1
CASRRGQGTAYEQYF
TGTGCCAGCAGGCGGGGACAGGGGACGGCCTACGAGCAGTACTTC
>TRBV12-3/TRBV12-4|.|TRBJ1-3|.
CASSYWGSGNTIYF
TGTGCCAGCAGTTACTGGGGGTCAGGAAACACCATATATTTT
>TRBV24-1|once|TRBJ2-2|TRBD2
CATEAAGGPSGELFF
TGTGCCACTGAGGCAGCGGGAGGGCCATCCGGGGAGCTGTTTTTT
>TRBV7-9|few|TRBJ2-2|.
CASSSLPRWQNTGELFF
TGTGCCAGCAGCTCCCTACCGAGATGGCAGAACACCGGGGAGCTGTTTTTT
>TRBV5-5|.|TRBJ2-4|.
CASSQGSLAKNIQYF
TGTGCCAGCAGCCAAGGAAGTCTAGCCAAAAACATTCAGTACTTC
>TRBV29-1|few|TRBJ1-1|TRBD1
CSVSDRVNTEAFF
TGCAGCGTCTCCGACAGGGTTAACACTGAAGCTTTCTTT
>TRBV12-3/TRBV12-4|few|TRBJ2-1|.
CASTPLDHPEQFF
TGTGCCAGCACCCCGCTAGATCACCCTGAGCAGTTCTTC
>TRBV5-1|few|TRBJ2-3|TRBD2
CASSLTSGMGDTQYF
TGCGCCAGCAGCTTGACGAGCGGGATGGGGGATACGCAGTATTTT
>TRBV18|.|TRBJ2-2|.
CASSPVGTGELFF
TGTGCCAGCTCACCAGTGGGGACCGGGGAGCTGTTTTTT
>TRBV20-1|.|TRBJ2-7|TRBD2
CSARDPAGGIVTNEQYF
TGCAGTGCTAGAGATCCGGCGGGAGGAATAGTTACTAACGAGCAGTACTTC
>TRBV5-1|.|TRBJ2-5|.
CASSPWGMRETQYF
TGCGCCAGCAGCCCCTGGGGAATGAGAGAGACCCAGTACTTC
>TRBV5-1|few|TRBJ1-2|.
CASSLAGNLWDGYTF
TGCGCCAGCAGCTTGGCCGGGAACCTCTGGGATGGCTACACCTTC
>TRBV12-3/TRBV12-4|few|TRBJ2-7|.
CASSFWESYEQYF
TGTGCCAGCAGTTTTTGGGAATCCTACGAGCAGTACTTC
>TRBV5-1|few|TRBJ1-4|.
CASSLAPTVATNEKLFF
TGCGCCAGCAGCTTGGCCCCGACAGTTGCAACTAATGAAAAACTGTTTTTT
>TRBV5-1|many|TRBJ2-1|TRBD2
CASSENEREAPYNEQFF
TGCGCCAGCAGCGAAAATGAGCGGGAGGCCCCCTACAATGAGCAGTTCTTC
>TRBV12-3/TRBV12-4|many|TRBJ2-2|.
CASSLARAANTGELFF
TGTGCCAGCAGTTTAGCCCGGGCCGCGAACACCGGGGAGCTGTTTTTT
>TRBV20-1|few|TRBJ1-5|TRBD1
CSAREWTGGIGQPQHF
TGCAGTGCTAGAGAATGGACAGGGGGAATCGGGCAGCCCCAGCATTTT
>TRBV29-1|few|TRBJ2-5|TRBD1
CSVSSGTGYETQYF
TGCAGCGTTTCTTCCGGGACAGGGTATGAGACCCAGTACTTC
>TRBV11-2|many|TRBJ1-1|.
CASSLVAYTEAFF
TGTGCCAGCAGCTTAGTGGCATACACTGAAGCTTTCTTT
>TRBV5-1|.|TRBJ2-7|.
CASSLGRVRTYEQYF
TGCGCCAGCAGCTTGGGGAGGGTGAGGACCTACGAGCAGTACTTC
>TRBV10-3|many|TRBJ2-5|TRBD1
CAISGDRGETQYF
TGTGCCATCAGTGGGGACAGGGGAGAGACCCAGTACTTC
>TRBV7-2|few|TRBJ2-1|.
CASRPQGLPYNEQFF
TGTGCCAGCAGACCGCAGGGACTTCCCTACAATGAGCAGTTCTTC
>TRBV7-9|.|TRBJ1-5|.
CASSLGKGGSWNQPQHF
TGTGCCAGCAGCTTAGGGAAGGGGGGATCATGGAATCAGCCCCAGCATTTT
>TRBV20-1|.|TRBJ2-7|.
CSASGRRGEEYEQYF
TGCAGTGCTTCCGGCCGAAGGGGCGAGGAGTACGAGCAGTACTTC
>TRBV6-2/TRBV6-3|.|TRBJ2-1|TRBD2
CASSSPRAGTYNEQFF
TGTGCCAGCAGTTCCCCACGAGCGGGGACTTACAATGAGCAGTTCTTC
>TRBV6-5|.|TRBJ1-4|.
CASSYSDGWLEKLFF
TGTGCCAGCAGTTACTCGGACGGGTGGCTGGAAAAACTGTTTTTT
>TRBV3-1|.|TRBJ2-5|TRBD2
CASSQKLVAGGPEETQYF
TGTGCCAGCAGCCAAAAGTTAGTAGCGGGAGGGCCGGAGGAGACCCAGTACTTC
>TRBV7-9|.|TRBJ1-2|.
CASSLGQGTMRYTF
TGTGCCAGCAGCTTAGGGCAGGGCACGATGCGCTACACCTTC
>TRBV18|.|TRBJ1-6|TRBD1
CASSPQGASSPLHF
TGTGCCAGCTCACCCCAGGGGGCGAGTTCACCCCTCCACTTT
>TRBV6-5|few|TRBJ1-2|.
CASSYSISGRENYGYTF
TGTGCCAGCAGTTACTCGATATCAGGCAGGGAGAACTATGGCTACACCTTC
>TRBV4-2|.|TRBJ2-2|TRBD2
CASSQDRTTSGGRSGELFF
TGTGCCAGCAGCCAAGATCGTACGACTAGCGGAGGGAGGTCCGGGGAGCTGTTTTTT
>TRBV27|.|TRBJ2-7|.
CASSLKVGRTSGYEQYF
TGTGCCAGCAGTTTAAAAGTAGGACGGACCAGTGGCTACGAGCAGTACTTC
>TRBV5-6|few|TRBJ2-7|.
CASSSLGEYEQYF
TGTGCCAGCAGCTCCCTGGGGGAATACGAGCAGTACTTC
>TRBV6-5|.|TRBJ1-4|.
CASSYASGQMGEKLFF
TGTGCCAGCAGTTACGCCTCAGGGCAAATGGGGGAAAAACTGTTTTTT
>TRBV6-5|.|TRBJ2-3|TRBD1
CASSSSGTGKDTQYF
TGTGCCAGCAGTTCATCCGGGACAGGGAAAGATACGCAGTATTTT